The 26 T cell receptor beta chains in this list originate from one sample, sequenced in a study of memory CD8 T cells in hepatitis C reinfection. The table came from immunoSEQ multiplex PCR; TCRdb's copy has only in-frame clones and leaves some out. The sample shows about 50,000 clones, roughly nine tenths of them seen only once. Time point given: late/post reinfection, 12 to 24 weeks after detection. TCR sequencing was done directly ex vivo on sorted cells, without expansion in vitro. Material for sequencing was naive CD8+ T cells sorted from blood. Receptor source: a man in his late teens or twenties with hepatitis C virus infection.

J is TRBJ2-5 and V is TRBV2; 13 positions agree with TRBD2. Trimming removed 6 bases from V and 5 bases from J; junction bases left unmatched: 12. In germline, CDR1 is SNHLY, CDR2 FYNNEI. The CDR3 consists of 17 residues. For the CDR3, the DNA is TGTGCCAGCAGGACCAGACTAGCGGGGGGCAGGGGGGAGACCCAGTACTTC. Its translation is CASRTRLAGGRGETQYF.

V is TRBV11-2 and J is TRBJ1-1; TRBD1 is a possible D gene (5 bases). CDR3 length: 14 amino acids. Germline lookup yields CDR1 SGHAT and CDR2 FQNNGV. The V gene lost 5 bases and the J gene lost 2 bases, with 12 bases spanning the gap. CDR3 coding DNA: TGTGCCAGCAGCCCCCCTACAGGAAACACTGAAGCTTTCTTT. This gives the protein CASSPPTGNTEAFF.

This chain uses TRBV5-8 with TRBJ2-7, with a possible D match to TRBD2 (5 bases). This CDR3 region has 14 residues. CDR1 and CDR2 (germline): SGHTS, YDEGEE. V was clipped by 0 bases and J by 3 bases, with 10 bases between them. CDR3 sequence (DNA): TGTGCCAGCAGCTTGGGTCGGGATTACTACGAGCAGTACTTC. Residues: CASSLGRDYYEQYF.

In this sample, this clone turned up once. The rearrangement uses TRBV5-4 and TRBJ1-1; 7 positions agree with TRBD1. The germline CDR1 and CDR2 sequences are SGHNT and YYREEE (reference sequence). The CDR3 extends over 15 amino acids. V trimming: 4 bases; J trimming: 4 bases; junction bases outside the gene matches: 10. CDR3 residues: CASSTEQGMSTEAFF. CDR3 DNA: TGTGCCAGCAGCACTGAACAGGGGATGAGCACTGAAGCTTTCTTT.

The CDR3 region has the DNA TGTGCCAGCAGCCCAGGGGGCTGGTCAGATACGCAGTATTTT. Protein product: CASSPGGWSDTQYF. The V gene is TRBV6-6, the J gene TRBJ2-3; 8 positions match TRBD1. V was pared by 6 bases and J by 4 bases, with 6 bases of the junction left unmatched. Germline V gene lookup returns CDR1 MNHNY and CDR2 SVGAGI (reference sequence). CDR3 size: 14 residues.

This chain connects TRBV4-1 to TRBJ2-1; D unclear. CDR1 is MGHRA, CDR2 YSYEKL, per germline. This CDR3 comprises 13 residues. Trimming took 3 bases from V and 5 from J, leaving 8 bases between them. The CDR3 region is CASSHITDNEQFF. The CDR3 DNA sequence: TGCGCCAGCAGCCACATTACGGACAATGAGCAGTTCTTC.

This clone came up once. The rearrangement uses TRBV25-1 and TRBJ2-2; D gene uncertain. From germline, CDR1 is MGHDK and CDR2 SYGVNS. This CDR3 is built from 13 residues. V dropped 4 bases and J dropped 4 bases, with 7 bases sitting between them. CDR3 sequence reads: CASSGQGTGELFF. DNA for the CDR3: TGTGCCAGCAGTGGACAAGGCACCGGGGAGCTGTTTTTT.

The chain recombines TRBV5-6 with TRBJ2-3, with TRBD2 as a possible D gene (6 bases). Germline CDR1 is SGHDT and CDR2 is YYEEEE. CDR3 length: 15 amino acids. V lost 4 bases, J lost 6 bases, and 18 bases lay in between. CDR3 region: CASSGGLARADTQYF. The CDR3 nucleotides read TGTGCCAGCAGCGGCGGGCTAGCGAGGGCGGATACGCAGTATTTT.

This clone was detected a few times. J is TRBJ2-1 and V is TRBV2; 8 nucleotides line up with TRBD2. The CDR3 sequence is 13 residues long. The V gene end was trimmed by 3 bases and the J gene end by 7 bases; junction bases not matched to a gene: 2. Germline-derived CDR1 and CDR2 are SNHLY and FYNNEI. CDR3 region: CASSELAGNEQFF. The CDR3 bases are TGTGCCAGCAGTGAGCTAGCGGGTAATGAGCAGTTCTTC. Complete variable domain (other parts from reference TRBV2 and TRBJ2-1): EPEVTQTPSHQVTQMGQEVILRCVPISNHLYFYWYRQILGQKVEFLVSFYNNEISEKSEIFDDQFSVERPDGSNFTLKIRSTKLEDSAMYFCASSELAGNEQFFGPGTRLTVL.

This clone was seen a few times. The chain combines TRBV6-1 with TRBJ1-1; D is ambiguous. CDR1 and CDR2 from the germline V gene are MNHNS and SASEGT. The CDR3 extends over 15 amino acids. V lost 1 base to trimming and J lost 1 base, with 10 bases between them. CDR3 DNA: TGTGCCAGCAGTGAAGTGAGCCGAGGGAACACTGAAGCTTTCTTT. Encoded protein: CASSEVSRGNTEAFF.

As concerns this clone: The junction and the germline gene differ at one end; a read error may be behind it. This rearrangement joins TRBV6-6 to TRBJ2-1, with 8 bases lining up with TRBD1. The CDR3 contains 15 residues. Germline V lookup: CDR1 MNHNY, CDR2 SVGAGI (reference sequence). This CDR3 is CASSQGTGVYNAQFF. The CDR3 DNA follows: TGTGCCAGCAGCCAGGGGACAGGCGTCTACAATGCGCAGTTCTTC.

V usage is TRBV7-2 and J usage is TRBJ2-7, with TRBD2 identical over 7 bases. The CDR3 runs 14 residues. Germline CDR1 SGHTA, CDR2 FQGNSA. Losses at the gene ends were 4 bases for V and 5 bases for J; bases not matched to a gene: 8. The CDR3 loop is CASSSGWGGNEQYF. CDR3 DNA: TGTGCCAGCAGCTCAGGGTGGGGGGGAAACGAGCAGTACTTC.

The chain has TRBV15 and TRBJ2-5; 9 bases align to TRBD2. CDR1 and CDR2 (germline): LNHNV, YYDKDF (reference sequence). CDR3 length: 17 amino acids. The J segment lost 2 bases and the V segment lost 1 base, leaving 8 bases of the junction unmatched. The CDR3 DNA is TGTGCCACCAGCAGAGGGGGAGGACTAGCGCTACAAGAGACCCAGTACTTC. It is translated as CATSRGGGLALQETQYF.

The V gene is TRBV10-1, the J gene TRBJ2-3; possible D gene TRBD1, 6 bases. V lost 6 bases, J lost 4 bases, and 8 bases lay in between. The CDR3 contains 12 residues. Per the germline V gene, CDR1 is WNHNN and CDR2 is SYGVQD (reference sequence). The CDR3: CASSQGPDTQYF. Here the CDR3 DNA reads TGCGCCAGCAGCCAGGGGCCAGATACGCAGTATTTT.

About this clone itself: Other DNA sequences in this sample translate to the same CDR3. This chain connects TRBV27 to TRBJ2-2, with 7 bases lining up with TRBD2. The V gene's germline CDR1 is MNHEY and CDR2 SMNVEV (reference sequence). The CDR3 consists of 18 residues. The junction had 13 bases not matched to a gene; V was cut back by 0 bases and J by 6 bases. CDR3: CASSLSFGERGPAGELFF. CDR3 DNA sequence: TGTGCCAGCAGTTTATCATTCGGGGAGCGGGGACCCGCCGGGGAGCTGTTTTTT.

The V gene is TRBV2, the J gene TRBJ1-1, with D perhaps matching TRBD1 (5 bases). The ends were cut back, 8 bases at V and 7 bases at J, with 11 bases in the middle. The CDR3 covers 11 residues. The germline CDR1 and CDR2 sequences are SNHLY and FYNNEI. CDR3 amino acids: CASQYGGEAFF. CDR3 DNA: TGTGCCAGCCAGTACGGGGGTGAAGCTTTCTTT.

The CDR3 spells CASSVQGAGTGELFF. DNA for the CDR3: TGTGCCAGTAGTGTACAGGGGGCCGGCACCGGGGAGCTGTTTTTT. V usage is TRBV19 and J usage is TRBJ2-2; 9 bases match TRBD1. Germline loops: CDR1 LNHDA, CDR2 SQIVND (reference sequence). Unmatched junction bases numbered 5, after V lost 5 bases and J lost 4 bases. This CDR3 region has 15 residues.

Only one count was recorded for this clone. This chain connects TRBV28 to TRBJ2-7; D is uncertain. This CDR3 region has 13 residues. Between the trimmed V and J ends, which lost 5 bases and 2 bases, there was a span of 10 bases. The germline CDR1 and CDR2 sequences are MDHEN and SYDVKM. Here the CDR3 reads CASSNSLAYEQYF. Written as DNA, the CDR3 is TGTGCCAGCAGTAATTCCTTAGCCTACGAGCAGTACTTC.

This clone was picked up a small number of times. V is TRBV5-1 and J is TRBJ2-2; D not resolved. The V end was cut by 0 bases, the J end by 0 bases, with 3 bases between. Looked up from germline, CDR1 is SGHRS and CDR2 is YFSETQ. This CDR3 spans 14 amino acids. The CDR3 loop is CASSLASNTGELFF. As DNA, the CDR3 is TGCGCCAGCAGCTTGGCCTCGAACACCGGGGAGCTGTTTTTT.

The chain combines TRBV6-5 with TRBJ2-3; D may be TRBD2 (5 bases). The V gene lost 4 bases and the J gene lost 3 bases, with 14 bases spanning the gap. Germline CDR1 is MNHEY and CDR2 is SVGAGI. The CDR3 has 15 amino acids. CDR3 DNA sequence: TGTGCCAGCAGTTCCCTCGACCGGGGTACAGATACGCAGTATTTT. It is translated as CASSSLDRGTDTQYF.

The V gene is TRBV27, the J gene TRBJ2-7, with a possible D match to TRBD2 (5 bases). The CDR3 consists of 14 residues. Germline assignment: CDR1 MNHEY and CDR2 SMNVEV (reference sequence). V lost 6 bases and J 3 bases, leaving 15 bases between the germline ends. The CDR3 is CASRSGGPNYEQYV. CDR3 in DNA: TGTGCCAGCAGGAGCGGAGGACCGAACTACGAGCAGTACGTC.

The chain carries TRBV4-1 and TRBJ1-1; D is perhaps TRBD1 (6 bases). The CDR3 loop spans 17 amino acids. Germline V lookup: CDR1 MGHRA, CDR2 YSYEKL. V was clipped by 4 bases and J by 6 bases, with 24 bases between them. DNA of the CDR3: TGCGCCAGCAGCCGAGGGACAACCGGTCCGAGTGCCGCTGAAGCTTTCTTT. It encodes CASSRGTTGPSAAEAFF.

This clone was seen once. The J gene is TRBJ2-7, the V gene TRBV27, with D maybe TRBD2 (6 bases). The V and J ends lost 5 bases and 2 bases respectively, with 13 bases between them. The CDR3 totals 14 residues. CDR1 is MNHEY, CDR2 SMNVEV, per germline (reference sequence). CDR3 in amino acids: CASSNSGFTYEQYF. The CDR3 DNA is TGTGCCAGCAGTAATAGCGGATTTACCTACGAGCAGTACTTC.

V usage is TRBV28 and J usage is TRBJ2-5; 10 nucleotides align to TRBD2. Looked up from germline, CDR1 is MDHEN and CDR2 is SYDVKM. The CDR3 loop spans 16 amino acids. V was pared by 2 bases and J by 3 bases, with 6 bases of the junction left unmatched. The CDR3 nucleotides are TGTGCCAGCAGTTTAGAGGGACTAGCGTGGGAAGAGACCCAGTACTTC. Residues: CASSLEGLAWEETQYF.

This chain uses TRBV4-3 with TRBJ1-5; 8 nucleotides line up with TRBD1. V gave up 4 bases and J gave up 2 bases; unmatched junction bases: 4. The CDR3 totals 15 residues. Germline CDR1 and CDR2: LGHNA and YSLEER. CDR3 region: CASSLRTGRNQPQHF. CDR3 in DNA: TGCGCCAGCAGCCTACGGACAGGGCGCAATCAGCCCCAGCATTTT.

The CDR3 sequence is CASSFARELYEQYF. CDR3 nucleotide sequence: TGTGCCAGCAGCTTTGCTCGAGAACTCTACGAGCAGTACTTC. The J gene is TRBJ2-7, the V gene TRBV7-8; D gene unclear. CDR3 length: 14 residues. The germline V and J ends were trimmed by 3 bases and 3 bases, with 12 bases remaining between them. Germline V gene lookup returns CDR1 SGHVS and CDR2 FQNEAQ.